This T cell receptor (beta chain) stems from a study of T cell repertoires in cytomegalovirus infection. Study at large: Matching HLA type, along with CMV infection, was indicated by public TCR beta signatures.

Notes on the study in general: In two of eight donors, the top clonotype was HLA-C-restricted CMV-specific. The study identified carriers of CMV plus the relevant HLA from cumulative public TCR beta family frequency.

This clonotype was counted many times. Its antigen is as yet unknown. TCRdb passed the reads through MiXCR, listing each CDR3 protein once. Among about 100,000 distinct CDR3 sequences listed, around 22% were seen once. This clonotype originated in a human donor in good health (CMV status not recorded). Some clones in this sample may be carry-over from other donors' samples. Sequencing input: CD8+ T cells from PBMCs.

Written as DNA, the CDR3 is TGTGCCAGCAGCCCCTGGACAGGGCAAGAGACCCAGTACTTC. It codes for CASSPWTGQETQYF. V gene TRBV7-2 combines with J gene TRBJ2-5, with 8 bases matching TRBD1. The CDR3 loop spans 14 amino acids. Trimming removed 5 bases from V and 2 bases from J; junction bases left unmatched: 4. CDR1 and CDR2 from the germline V gene are SGHTA and FQGNSA.